These 7 T cell receptor beta chains came from one sample sequenced in a study of Ad26.COV2.S vaccination and SARS-CoV-2 variants. Treatment in this sample: some 20 received Ad26.COV2.S at low or high dose, single or two shots; roughly five received placebo; per-sample allocation not given. Repertoires come from day 63 after the first vaccine or placebo injection. Profiled with immunoSEQ multiplex PCR; TCRdb holds only in-frame clones, not every one. The data show around 450,000 clones, about 88% seen once. The source material was peripheral blood, sampled in a trial of Ad26.COV2.S vaccine versus placebo. These receptors all come from a person between 18 and 65 years old who received the Ad26.COV2.S COVID-19 vaccine or a placebo.

The rearrangement joins TRBV7-8 to TRBJ2-7; a weak D match, TRBD1 (5 bases). Trimming stripped 3 bases from V and 2 bases from J, with 14 bases between. The germline CDR1 and CDR2 sequences are SGHVS and FQNEAQ. The CDR3 has 15 residues. The CDR3 here is CASSFRTLGPYEQYF. Here the CDR3 DNA reads TGTGCCAGCAGCTTCCGGACCTTGGGGCCCTACGAGCAGTACTTC.

This chain uses TRBV7-2 with TRBJ2-6, with D unclear. This CDR3 contains 18 residues. Deletions cut 3 bases from V and 2 bases from J, with 17 bases between. Germline CDR1 is SGHTA and CDR2 is FQGNSA. CDR3 in amino acids: CASSFNVGPRAGANVLTF. Here the CDR3 DNA reads TGTGCCAGCAGCTTTAATGTTGGACCTAGGGCTGGGGCCAACGTCCTGACTTTC.

This clone was recorded only once. V usage is TRBV5-1 and J usage is TRBJ1-1, with D possibly being TRBD1 (6 bases). Trimming took 0 bases from V and 5 from J, leaving 11 bases between them. The CDR3 is 14 amino acids. CDR1 and CDR2 (germline): SGHRS, YFSETQ. As DNA, the CDR3 is TGCGCCAGCAGCTTGGGCAGGGGACGGACTGAAGCTTTCTTT. Translated: CASSLGRGRTEAFF.

The chain carries TRBV14 and TRBJ1-1, with D perhaps TRBD1 (5 bases). Germline V CDR1 and CDR2: SGHDN, FVKESK. CDR3 length: 15 residues. The germline V and J ends were trimmed by 1 base and 10 bases, with 19 bases remaining between them. CDR3 DNA sequence: TGTGCCAGCAGCCAAGGAGGGACTCCCTGGCGTGGAGCTTTCTTT. Its protein product is CASSQGGTPWRGAFF. The whole variable domain, filled in from reference TRBV14 and TRBJ1-1, reads EAGVTQFPSHSVIEKGQTVTLRCDPISGHDNLYWYRRVMGKEIKFLLHFVKESKQDESGMPNNRFLAERTGGTYSTLKVQPAELEDSGVYFCASSQGGTPWRGAFFGQGTRLTVV.

V usage is TRBV10-1 and J usage is TRBJ2-3; D is tentatively TRBD1 or TRBD2 (6 bases each). Trimming left V 8 bases short and J 7 bases short, with 22 bases between. CDR1 and CDR2 from the germline V gene are WNHNN and SYGVQD (reference sequence). This CDR3 has 15 amino acids. CDR3 sequence (DNA): TGCGCCAGCCGATACTTACGAGGGGGGTTATATACGCAGTATTTT. Residues: CASRYLRGGLYTQYF.

The J gene is TRBJ2-1, the V gene TRBV19, with 10 positions matching TRBD2. There are 16 residues in the CDR3. The germline CDR1 and CDR2 sequences are LNHDA and SQIVND (reference sequence). With V trimmed by 5 bases and J by 1 base, 5 bases remained unmatched. In DNA, the CDR3 is TGTGCCAGTAGTTTACTAGCGGGGAGGTCCTACAATGAGCAGTTCTTC. This translates into CASSLLAGRSYNEQFF. The whole variable domain, remainder taken from reference TRBV19 and TRBJ2-1, is DGGITQSPKYLFRKEGQNVTLSCEQNLNHDAMYWYRQDPGQGLRLIYYSQIVNDFQKGDIAEGYSVSREKKESFPLTVTSAQKNPTAFYLCASSLLAGRSYNEQFFGPGTRLTVL.

This clone was found once. The chain couples TRBV7-2 to TRBJ2-1; no clear D gene. The CDR3 consists of 11 residues. Germline lookup yields CDR1 SGHTA and CDR2 FQGNSA. With 5 bases removed from V and 12 bases from J, the gap between germline ends came to 11 bases. The CDR3 DNA reads as TGTGCCAGCAGCCCGGACCGCGGGCAGTTCTTC. This translates into CASSPDRGQFF.